The sequence of this T cell receptor beta chain was determined in a study of CD8 T cells in ankylosing spondylitis. This clonotype was recorded at least ten times. Its specificity is not known. Findings and limits, study-wide: Reactive arthritis synovial fluid and blood previously showed some of these motif variants. What appeared characteristic of ankylosing spondylitis blood was a TCR beta motif of fewer than ten highly homologous variants.

Trimming cost V 1 base and J 2 bases, with 8 bases left between them. The CDR3 loop spans 14 amino acids. The germline V gene encodes CDR1 SGDLS and CDR2 YYNGEE. TCRdb re-called the 5' RACE reads with MiXCR, one entry per CDR3 protein. The repertoire holds tens of thousands of distinct CDR3 sequences, with roughly 3.1% as singletons. Sequences were obtained from blood, either unsorted or a sorted T cell fraction (not recorded which). The receptor was derived from a male donor with ankylosing spondylitis or in good health (not recorded which). This chain connects TRBV9 to TRBJ2-3; D uncertain. The CDR3 sequence is CASSVSPDTDTQYF. In DNA, the CDR3 is TGTGCCAGCAGCGTATCTCCAGACACAGATACGCAGTATTTT.